The T cell receptor (beta chain) described here comes from a study of T cell changes during pregnancy in multiple sclerosis (dated by TCRdb to between 2018 and 2021). About the investigation overall: The study looked at changes in the T cell repertoire across pregnancy in women with multiple sclerosis.

V is pruned by 0 bases and J by 4 bases, leaving 2 bases of the junction without a gene match. Reading from cysteine to phenylalanine, the CDR3 counts 14 amino acids. CDR3 DNA only is kept here, 42 bases in frame from base 1. CDR1 and CDR2 are read off the germline V gene (reference sequence) as MNHNY and SVGAGI. Worth noting for this clone: Its antigen is not yet known. It has no much larger one-base neighbor in the sample; base qualities were not kept.

Library method: the immunoSEQ multiplex PCR assay. TCRdb carries this immuneACCESS record with in-frame sequences only. Its versions omit some clonotypes, under half of them owing to an unresolved V gene in the studies checked, with the rest unexplained. The sample table records roughly 79,000 clones; over 85% of these occur just once. The ten largest clonotypes hold less than 0.75% of the sample. The material was peripheral blood, obtained in the second trimester of pregnancy. The V and J genes are TRBV6-6 and TRBJ1-2; a stretch of 7 junction bases matches TRBD1. The TCR sequence derives from a female donor in good health, enrolled as a control in a pregnancy study. The bases read TGTGCCAGCAGTTACTCACAGGGGACCTATGGCTACACCTTC. It is translated as CASSYSQGTYGYTF.